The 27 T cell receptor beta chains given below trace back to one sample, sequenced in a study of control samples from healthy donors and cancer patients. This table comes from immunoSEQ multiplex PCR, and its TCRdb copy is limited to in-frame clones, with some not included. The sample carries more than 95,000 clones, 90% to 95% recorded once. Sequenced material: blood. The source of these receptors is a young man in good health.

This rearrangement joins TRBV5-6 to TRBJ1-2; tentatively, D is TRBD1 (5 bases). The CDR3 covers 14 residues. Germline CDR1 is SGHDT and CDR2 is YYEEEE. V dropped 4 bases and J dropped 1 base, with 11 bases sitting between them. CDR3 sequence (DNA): TGTGCCAGCAGCCGGGGGAACAGTAACTATGGCTACACCTTC. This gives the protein CASSRGNSNYGYTF.

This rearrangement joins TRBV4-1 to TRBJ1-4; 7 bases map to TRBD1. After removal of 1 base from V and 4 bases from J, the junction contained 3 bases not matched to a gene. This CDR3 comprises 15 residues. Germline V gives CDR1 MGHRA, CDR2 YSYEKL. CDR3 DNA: TGCGCCAGCAGCCAAGGACAGGGCTTTAATGAAAAACTGTTTTTT. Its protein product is CASSQGQGFNEKLFF.

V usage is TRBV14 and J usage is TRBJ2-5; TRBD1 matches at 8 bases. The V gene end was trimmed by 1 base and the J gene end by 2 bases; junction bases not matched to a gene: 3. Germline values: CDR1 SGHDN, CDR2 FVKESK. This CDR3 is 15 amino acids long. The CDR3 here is CASSQGGQGQETQYF. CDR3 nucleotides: TGTGCCAGCAGCCAAGGAGGACAGGGTCAAGAGACCCAGTACTTC.

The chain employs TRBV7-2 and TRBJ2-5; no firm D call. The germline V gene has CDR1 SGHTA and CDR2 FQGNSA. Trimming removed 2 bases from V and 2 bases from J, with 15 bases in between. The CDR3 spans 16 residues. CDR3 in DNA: TGTGCCAGCAGCTTAAGATCTGTAAAGTGGCAAGAGACCCAGTACTTC. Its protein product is CASSLRSVKWQETQYF.

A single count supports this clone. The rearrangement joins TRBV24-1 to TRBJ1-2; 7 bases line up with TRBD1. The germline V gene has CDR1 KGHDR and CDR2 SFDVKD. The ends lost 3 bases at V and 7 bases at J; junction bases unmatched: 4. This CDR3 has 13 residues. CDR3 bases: TGTGCCACCAGTGATGGGGGACAGCTTGGCTACACCTTC. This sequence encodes CATSDGGQLGYTF.

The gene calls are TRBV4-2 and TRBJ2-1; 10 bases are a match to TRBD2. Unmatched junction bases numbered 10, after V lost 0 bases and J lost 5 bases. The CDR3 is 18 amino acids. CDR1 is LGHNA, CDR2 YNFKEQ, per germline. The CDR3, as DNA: TGTGCCAGCAGCCAAGAAGGGCTAGCGGGAGATTTGGACAATGAGCAGTTCTTC. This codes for CASSQEGLAGDLDNEQFF.

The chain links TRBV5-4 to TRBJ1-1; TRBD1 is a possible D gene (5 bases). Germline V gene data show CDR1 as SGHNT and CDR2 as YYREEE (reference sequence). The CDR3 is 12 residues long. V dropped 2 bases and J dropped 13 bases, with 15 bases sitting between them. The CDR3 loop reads CASSFGAGEVFF. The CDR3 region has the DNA TGTGCCAGCAGCTTCGGGGCTGGTGAGGTTTTCTTT.

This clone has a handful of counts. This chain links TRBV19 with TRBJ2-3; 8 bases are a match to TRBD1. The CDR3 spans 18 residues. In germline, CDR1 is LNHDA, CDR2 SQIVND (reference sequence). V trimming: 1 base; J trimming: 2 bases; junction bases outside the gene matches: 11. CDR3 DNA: TGTGCCAGTAGTATAGTAGCACTTGGGACAGGAATCACAGATACGCAGTATTTT. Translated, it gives CASSIVALGTGITDTQYF.

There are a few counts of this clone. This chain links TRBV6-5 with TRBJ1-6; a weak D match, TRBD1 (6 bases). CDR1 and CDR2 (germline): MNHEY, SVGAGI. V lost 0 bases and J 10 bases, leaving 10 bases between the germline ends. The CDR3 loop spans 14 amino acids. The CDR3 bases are TGTGCCAGCAGTTACTCAGGGGGGAGCTCACCCCTCCACTTT. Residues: CASSYSGGSSPLHF.

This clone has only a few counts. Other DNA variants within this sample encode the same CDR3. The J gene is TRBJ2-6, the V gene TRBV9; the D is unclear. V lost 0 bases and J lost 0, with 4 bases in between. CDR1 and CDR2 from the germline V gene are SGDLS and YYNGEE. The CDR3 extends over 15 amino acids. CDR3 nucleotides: TGTGCCAGCAGCGTAGGGGGCTCTGGGGCCAACGTCCTGACTTTC. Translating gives CASSVGGSGANVLTF. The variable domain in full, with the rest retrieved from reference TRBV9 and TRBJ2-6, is DSGVTQTPKHLITATGQRVTLRCSPRSGDLSVYWYQQSLDQGLQFLIQYYNGEERAKGNILERFSAQQFPDLHSELNLSSLELGDSALYFCASSVGGSGANVLTFGAGSRLTVL.

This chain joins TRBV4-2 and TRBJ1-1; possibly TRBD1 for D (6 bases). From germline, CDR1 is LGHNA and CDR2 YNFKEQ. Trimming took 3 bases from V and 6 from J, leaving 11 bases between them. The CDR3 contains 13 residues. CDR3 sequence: CASSQSGTPEAFF. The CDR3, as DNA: TGTGCCAGCAGCCAGTCCGGGACACCTGAAGCTTTCTTT.

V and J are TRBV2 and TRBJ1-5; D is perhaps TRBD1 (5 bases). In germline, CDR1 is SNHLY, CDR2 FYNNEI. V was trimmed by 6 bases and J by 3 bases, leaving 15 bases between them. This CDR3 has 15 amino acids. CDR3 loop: CASRYSGHNNQPQHF. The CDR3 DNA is TGTGCCAGCAGATACTCCGGACACAACAATCAGCCCCAGCATTTT.

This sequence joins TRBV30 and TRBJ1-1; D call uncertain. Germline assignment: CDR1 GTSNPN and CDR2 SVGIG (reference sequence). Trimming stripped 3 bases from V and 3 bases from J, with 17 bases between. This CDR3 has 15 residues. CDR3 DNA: TGTGCCTGGAGCCTACAACGGGCAGTTCACACTGAAGCTTTCTTT. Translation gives CAWSLQRAVHTEAFF. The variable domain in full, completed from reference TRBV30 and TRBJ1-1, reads SQTIHQWPATLVQPVGSPLSLECTVEGTSNPNLYWYRQAAGRGLQLLFYSVGIGQISSEVPQNLSASRPQDRQFILSSKKLLLSDSGFYLCAWSLQRAVHTEAFFGQGTRLTVV.

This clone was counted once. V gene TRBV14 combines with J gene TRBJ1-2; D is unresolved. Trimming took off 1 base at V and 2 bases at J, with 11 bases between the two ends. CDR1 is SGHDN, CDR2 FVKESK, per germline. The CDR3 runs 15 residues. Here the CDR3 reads CASSQVGGFNYGYTF. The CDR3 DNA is TGTGCCAGCAGCCAAGTTGGAGGGTTCAACTATGGCTACACCTTC.

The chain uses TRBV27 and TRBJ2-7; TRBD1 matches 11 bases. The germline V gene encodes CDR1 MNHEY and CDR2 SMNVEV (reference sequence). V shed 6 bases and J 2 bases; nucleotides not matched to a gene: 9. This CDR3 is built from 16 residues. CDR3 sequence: CASRAEDRGLPYEQYF. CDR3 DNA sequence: TGTGCCAGCAGAGCCGAGGACAGGGGGCTTCCCTACGAGCAGTACTTC.

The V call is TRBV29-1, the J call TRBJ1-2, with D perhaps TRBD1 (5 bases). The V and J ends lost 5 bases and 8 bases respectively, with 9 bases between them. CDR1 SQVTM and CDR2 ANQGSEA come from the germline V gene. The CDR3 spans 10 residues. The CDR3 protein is CSVPGRGYTF. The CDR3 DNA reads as TGCAGCGTTCCAGGGCGCGGCTACACCTTC. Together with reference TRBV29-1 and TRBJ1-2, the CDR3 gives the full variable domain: SAVISQKPSRDICQRGTSLTIQCQVDSQVTMMFWYRQQPGQSLTLIATANQGSEATYESGFVIDKFPISRPNLTFSTLTVSNMSPEDSSIYLCSVPGRGYTFGSGTRLTVV.

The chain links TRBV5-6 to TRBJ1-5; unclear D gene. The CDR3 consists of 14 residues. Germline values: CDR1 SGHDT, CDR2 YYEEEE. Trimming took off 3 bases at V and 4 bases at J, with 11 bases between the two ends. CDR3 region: CASSSHPQNQPQHF. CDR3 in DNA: TGTGCCAGCAGCTCCCATCCACAGAATCAGCCCCAGCATTTT.

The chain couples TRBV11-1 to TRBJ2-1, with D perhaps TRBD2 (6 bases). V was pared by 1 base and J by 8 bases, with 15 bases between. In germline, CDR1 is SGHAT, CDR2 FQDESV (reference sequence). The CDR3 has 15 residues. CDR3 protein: CASSLEDNWGDEQFF. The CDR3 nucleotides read TGTGCCAGCAGCTTAGAGGACAATTGGGGGGATGAGCAGTTCTTC.

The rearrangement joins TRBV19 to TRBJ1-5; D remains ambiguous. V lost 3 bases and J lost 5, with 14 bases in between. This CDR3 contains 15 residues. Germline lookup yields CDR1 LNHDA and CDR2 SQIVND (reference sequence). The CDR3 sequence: CASSMTAGIHQPQHF. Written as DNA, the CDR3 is TGTGCCAGTAGTATGACGGCGGGGATCCATCAGCCCCAGCATTTT.

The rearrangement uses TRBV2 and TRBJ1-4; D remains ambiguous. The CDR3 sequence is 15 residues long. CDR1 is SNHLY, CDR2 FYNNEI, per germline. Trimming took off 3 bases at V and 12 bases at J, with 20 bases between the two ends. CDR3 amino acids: CASSERRLLGWELFF. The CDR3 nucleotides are TGTGCCAGCAGTGAGAGGCGGCTCCTTGGTTGGGAACTGTTTTTT. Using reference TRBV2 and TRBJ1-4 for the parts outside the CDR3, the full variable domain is EPEVTQTPSHQVTQMGQEVILRCVPISNHLYFYWYRQILGQKVEFLVSFYNNEISEKSEIFDDQFSVERPDGSNFTLKIRSTKLEDSAMYFCASSERRLLGWELFFGSGTQLSVL.

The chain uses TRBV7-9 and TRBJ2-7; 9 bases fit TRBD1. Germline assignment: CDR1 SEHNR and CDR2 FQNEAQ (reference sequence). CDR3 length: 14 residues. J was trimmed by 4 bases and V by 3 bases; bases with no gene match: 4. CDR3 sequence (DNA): TGTGCCAGCAGCTTTATCGACAGGGGGTACGAGCAGTACTTC. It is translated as CASSFIDRGYEQYF.

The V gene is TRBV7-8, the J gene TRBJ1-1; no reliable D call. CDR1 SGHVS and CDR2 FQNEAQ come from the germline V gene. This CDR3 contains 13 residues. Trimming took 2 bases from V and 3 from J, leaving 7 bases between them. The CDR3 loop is CASSLWQDTEAFF. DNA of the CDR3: TGTGCCAGCAGCTTATGGCAGGACACTGAAGCTTTCTTT.

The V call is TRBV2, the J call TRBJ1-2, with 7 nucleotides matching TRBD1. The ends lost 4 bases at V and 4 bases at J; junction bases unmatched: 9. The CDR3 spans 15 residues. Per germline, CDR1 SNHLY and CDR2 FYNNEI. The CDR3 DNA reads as TGTGCCAGCAGTGCGGGACAGAGACTTCTCTATGGCTACACCTTC. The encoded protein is CASSAGQRLLYGYTF.

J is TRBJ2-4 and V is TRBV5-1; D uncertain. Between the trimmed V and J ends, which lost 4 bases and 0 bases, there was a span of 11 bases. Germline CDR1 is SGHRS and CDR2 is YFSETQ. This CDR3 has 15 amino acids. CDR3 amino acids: CASSELGLAKNIQYF. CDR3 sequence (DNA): TGCGCCAGCAGCGAATTGGGGTTAGCCAAAAACATTCAGTACTTC.

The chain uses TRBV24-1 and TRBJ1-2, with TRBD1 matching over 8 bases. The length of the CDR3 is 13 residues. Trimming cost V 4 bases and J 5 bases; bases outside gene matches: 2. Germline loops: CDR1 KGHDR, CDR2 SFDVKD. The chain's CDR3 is CATSDRTGYGYTF. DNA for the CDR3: TGTGCCACCAGTGACCGGACAGGGTATGGCTACACCTTC.

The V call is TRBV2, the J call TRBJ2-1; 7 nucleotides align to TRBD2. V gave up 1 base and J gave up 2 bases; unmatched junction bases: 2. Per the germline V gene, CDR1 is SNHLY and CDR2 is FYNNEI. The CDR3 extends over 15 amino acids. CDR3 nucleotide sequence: TGTGCCAGCAGTGAAGAGGGAGGGCCCTACAATGAGCAGTTCTTC. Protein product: CASSEEGGPYNEQFF.

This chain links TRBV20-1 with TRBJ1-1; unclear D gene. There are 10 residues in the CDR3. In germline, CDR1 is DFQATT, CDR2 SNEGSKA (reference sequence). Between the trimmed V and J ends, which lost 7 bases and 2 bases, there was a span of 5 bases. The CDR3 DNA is TGCAGTGTCGGCAACACTGAAGCTTTCTTT. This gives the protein CSVGNTEAFF.